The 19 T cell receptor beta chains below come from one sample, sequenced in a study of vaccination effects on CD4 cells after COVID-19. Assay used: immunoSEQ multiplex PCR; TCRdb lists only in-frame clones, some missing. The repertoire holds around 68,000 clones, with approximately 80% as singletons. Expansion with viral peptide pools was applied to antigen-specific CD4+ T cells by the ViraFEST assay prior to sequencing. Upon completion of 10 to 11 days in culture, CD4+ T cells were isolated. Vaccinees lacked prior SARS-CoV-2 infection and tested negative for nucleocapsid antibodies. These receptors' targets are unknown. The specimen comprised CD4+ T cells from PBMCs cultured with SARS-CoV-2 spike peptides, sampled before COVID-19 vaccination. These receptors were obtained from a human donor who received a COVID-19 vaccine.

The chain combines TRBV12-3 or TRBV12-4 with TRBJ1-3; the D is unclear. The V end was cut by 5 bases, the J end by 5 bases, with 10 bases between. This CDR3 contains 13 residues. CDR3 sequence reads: CASSRTDRNTIYF. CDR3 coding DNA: TGTGCCAGCAGTCGTACTGATAGAAACACCATATATTTT.

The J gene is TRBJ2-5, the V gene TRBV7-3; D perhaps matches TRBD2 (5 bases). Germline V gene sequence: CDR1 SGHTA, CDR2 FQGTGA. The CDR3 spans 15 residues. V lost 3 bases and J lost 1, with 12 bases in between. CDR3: CASSLRRVLQETQYF. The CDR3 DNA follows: TGTGCCAGCAGCTTGAGGCGGGTGCTCCAAGAGACCCAGTACTTC.

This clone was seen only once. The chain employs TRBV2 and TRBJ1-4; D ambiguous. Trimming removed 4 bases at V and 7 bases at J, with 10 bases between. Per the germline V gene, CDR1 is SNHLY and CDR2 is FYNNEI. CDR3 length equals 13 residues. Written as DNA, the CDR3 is TGTGCCAGCAGTGGTCTTAGTGGTGAAAAACTGTTTTTT. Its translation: CASSGLSGEKLFF.

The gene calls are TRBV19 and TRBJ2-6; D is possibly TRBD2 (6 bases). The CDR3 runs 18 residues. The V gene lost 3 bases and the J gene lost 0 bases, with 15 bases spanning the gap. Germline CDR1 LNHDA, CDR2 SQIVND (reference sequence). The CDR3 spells CASSILLRESSGANVLTF. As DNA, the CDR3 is TGTGCCAGTAGTATTCTACTACGGGAGTCCTCTGGGGCCAACGTCCTGACTTTC.

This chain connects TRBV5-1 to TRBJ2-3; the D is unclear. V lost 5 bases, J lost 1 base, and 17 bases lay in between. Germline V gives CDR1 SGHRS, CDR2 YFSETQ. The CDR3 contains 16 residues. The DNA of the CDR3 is TGCGCCAGCAGTTGGGTCGGCAACGTTGGCACAGATACGCAGTATTTT. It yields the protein CASSWVGNVGTDTQYF.

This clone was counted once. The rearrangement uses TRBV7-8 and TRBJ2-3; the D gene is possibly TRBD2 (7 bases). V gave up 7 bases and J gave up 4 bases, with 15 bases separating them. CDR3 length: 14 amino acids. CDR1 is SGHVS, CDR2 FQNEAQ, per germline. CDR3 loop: CASTSRGAPDTQYF. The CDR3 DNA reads TGTGCCAGCACCAGCCGGGGGGCCCCAGATACGCAGTATTTT.

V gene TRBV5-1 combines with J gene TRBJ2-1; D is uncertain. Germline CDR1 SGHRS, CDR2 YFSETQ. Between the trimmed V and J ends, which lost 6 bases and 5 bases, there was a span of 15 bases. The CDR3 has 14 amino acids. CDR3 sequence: CASTVQGPDNEQFF. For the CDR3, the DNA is TGCGCCAGCACCGTCCAAGGACCCGACAATGAGCAGTTCTTC.

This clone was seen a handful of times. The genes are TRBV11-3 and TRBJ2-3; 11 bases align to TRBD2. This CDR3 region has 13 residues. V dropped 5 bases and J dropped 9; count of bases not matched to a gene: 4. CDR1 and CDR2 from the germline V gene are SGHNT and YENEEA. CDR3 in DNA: TGTGCCAGCAGCCGTAGCGGGGGGGAGACGCAGTATTTT. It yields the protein CASSRSGGETQYF.

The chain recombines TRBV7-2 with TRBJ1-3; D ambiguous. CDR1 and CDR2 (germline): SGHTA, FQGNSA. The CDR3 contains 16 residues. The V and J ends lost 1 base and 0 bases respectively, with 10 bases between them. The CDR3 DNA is TGTGCCAGCAGCTTAGGGGCGACTGTCTCTGGAAACACCATATATTTT. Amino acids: CASSLGATVSGNTIYF.

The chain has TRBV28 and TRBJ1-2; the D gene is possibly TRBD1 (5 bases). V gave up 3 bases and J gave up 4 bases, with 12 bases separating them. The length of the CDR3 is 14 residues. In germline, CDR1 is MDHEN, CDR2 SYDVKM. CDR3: CASSLRQTIYGYTF. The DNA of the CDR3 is TGTGCCAGCAGTTTGAGACAGACCATCTATGGCTACACCTTC.

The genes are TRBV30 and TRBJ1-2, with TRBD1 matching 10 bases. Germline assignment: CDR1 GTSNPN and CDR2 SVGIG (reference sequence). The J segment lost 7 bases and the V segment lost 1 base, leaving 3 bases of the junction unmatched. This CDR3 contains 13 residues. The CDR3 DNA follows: TGTGCCTGGAGTGCGGACAGGGGGATTGGCTACACCTTC. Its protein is CAWSADRGIGYTF.

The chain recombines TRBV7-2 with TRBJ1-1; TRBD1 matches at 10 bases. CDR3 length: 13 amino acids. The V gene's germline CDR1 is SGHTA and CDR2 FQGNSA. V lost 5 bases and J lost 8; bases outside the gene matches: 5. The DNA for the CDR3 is TGTGCCAGCAGCACCCGGACAGGGGGAGAAGCTTTCTTT. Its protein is CASSTRTGGEAFF.

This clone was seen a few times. This CDR3 reads CASSQEAGTEQYV. CDR3 sequence (DNA): TGCGCCAGCAGCCAAGAGGCCGGGACCGAGCAGTACGTC. The chain employs TRBV4-1 and TRBJ2-7; D tentatively reads TRBD1 or TRBD2 (5 bases each). V lost 0 bases, J lost 6 bases, and 9 bases lay in between. This CDR3 spans 13 amino acids. Germline V CDR1 and CDR2: MGHRA, YSYEKL.

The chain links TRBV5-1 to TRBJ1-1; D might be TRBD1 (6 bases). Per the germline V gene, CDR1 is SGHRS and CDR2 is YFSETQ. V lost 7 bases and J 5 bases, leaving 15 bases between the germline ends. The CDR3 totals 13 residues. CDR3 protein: CASGHREGTEAFF. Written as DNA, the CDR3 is TGCGCCAGCGGACACAGGGAGGGGACTGAAGCTTTCTTT. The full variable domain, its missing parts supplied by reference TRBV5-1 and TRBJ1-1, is KAGVTQTPRYLIKTRGQQVTLSCSPISGHRSVSWYQQTPGQGLQFLFEYFSETQRNKGNFPGRFSGRQFSNSRSEMNVSTLELGDSALYLCASGHREGTEAFFGQGTRLTVV.

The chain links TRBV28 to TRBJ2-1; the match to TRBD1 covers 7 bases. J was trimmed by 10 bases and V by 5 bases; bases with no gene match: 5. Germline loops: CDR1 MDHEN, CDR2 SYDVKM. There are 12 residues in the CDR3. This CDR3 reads CASSLRTGEQFF. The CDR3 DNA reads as TGTGCCAGCAGTCTCCGGACAGGCGAGCAGTTCTTC.

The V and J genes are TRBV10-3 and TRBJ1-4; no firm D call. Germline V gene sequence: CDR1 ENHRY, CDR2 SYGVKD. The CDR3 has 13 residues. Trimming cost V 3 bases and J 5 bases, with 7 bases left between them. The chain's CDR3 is CAISERSNEKLFF. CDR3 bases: TGTGCCATCAGTGAAAGGTCCAATGAAAAACTGTTTTTT.

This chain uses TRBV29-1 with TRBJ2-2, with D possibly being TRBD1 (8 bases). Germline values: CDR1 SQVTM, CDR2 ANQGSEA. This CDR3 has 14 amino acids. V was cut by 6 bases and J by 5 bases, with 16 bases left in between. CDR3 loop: CSVGGTGWTGELFF. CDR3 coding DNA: TGCAGCGTGGGGGGGACAGGCTGGACCGGGGAGCTGTTTTTT.

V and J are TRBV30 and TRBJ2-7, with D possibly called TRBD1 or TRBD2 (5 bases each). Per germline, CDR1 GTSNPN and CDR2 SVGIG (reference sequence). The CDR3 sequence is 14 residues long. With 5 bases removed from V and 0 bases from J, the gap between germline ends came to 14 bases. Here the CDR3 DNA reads TGTGCCTGGGCCAATGGGACGTGCTCCTACGAGCAGTACGTC. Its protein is CAWANGTCSYEQYV.

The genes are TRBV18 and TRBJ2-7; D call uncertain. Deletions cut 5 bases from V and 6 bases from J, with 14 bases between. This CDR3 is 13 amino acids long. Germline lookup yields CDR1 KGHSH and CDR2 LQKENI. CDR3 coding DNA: TGTGCCAGCTCAGTGGGATTGCTCACCGAGCAGTACGTC. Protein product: CASSVGLLTEQYV.